This TCR beta chain is drawn from a study of shared clonotypes between healthy human individuals. Overall study results and limits: With a handful of donors compared, approximately 5.5% of naive CD4 clonotypes were shared. Genetic and exposure-history diversity was limited by the few donors. Naive subsets tended to show greater estimated richness than memory subsets.

From germline, CDR1 is SNHLY and CDR2 FYNNEI. V lost 2 bases and J lost 3, with 8 bases in between. The CDR3 has 14 residues. The split of CD4+ cells yielded CD45RA+ naive and CD45RA-negative memory subsets. As concerns this clone: No antigen is known for it.

TCRdb's table, derived via immunoSEQ multiplex PCR, lists solely in-frame clones and lacks some. The sample comprises about 980,000 clones, roughly 72% of which are singletons, and roughly 1.5% rests with the top ten. Input material: memory CD4+ T cells sorted from blood. This sample's subset: CD45RA-negative fraction. The receptor's source is a man between 18 and 35 years old in good health. This chain uses TRBV2 with TRBJ1-5; no clear D gene. CDR3 nucleotides: TGTGCCAGCAGTGAAAGGGCAGCCAATCAGCCCCAGCATTTT. It yields the protein CASSERAANQPQHF.